The 6 T cell receptor beta chains reported below all come from one sample, sequenced in a study of OX40 agonist ivuxolimab in advanced cancers. TCRdb keeps only in-frame clones here, not all; method: immunoSEQ multiplex PCR. Of some 70,000 clones listed, 70% to 90% are singletons. The material was CD4+ or CD8+ T cells sorted from blood, obtained in a trial of the OX40 agonist ivuxolimab. Receptors were obtained from an adult with an advanced solid tumor such as melanoma, head and neck, liver or kidney cancer.

The V gene is TRBV27, the J gene TRBJ1-2, with D hard to call. Trimming left V 2 bases short and J 4 bases short, with 14 bases between. The CDR3 sequence is 15 residues long. The germline gives CDR1 MNHEY, CDR2 SMNVEV (reference sequence). CDR3 DNA sequence: TGTGCCAGCAGTTTAGAGGGCGTAGCCGGCTATGGCTACACCTTC. Residues: CASSLEGVAGYGYTF.

The genes are TRBV5-1 and TRBJ2-3; the match to TRBD2 covers 10 bases. The ends lost 6 bases at V and 0 bases at J; junction bases unmatched: 4. This CDR3 is 15 amino acids long. Per germline, CDR1 SGHRS and CDR2 YFSETQ. This CDR3 reads CASTLAGESTDTQYF. DNA of the CDR3: TGCGCCAGCACGCTAGCGGGGGAAAGCACAGATACGCAGTATTTT.

This sequence joins TRBV2 and TRBJ2-1; D ambiguous. CDR3 length: 14 residues. Per the germline V gene, CDR1 is SNHLY and CDR2 is FYNNEI. The V end lost 7 bases, the J end lost 0 bases, and 10 bases lay between the germline ends. The CDR3 loop reads CASKRFSSYNEQFF. Here the CDR3 DNA reads TGTGCCAGCAAACGGTTTAGCTCCTACAATGAGCAGTTCTTC.

This rearrangement joins TRBV18 to TRBJ1-2; D might be TRBD1 (5 bases). The V gene's germline CDR1 is KGHSH and CDR2 LQKENI. The CDR3 runs 13 residues. V was pared by 8 bases and J by 7 bases, with 17 bases between. The DNA for the CDR3 is TGTGCCAGCCACGATTACCAAGGGGTTGGCTACACCTTC. The encoded protein is CASHDYQGVGYTF. The variable domain in full, with the rest retrieved from reference TRBV18 and TRBJ1-2, is NAGVMQNPRHLVRRRGQEARLRCSPMKGHSHVYWYRQLPEEGLKFMVYLQKENIIDESGMPKERFSAEFPKEGPSILRIQQVVRGDSAAYFCASHDYQGVGYTFGSGTRLTVV.

This chain connects TRBV2 to TRBJ1-5; TRBD1 matches at 10 bases. Germline V CDR1 and CDR2: SNHLY, FYNNEI. The CDR3 has 13 residues. V shed 8 bases and J 6 bases; nucleotides not matched to a gene: 4. The CDR3 sequence is CASGTGVGQPQHF. As DNA, the CDR3 is TGTGCCAGCGGGACAGGGGTAGGTCAGCCCCAGCATTTT.

The rearrangement links TRBV7-9 to TRBJ2-7; TRBD1 agrees at 10 bases. With 5 bases clipped from V and 4 bases from J, the junction kept 11 bases outside the gene matches. CDR1 and CDR2 (germline): SEHNR, FQNEAQ (reference sequence). This CDR3 is built from 16 residues. The CDR3 loop is CASSARGTGDLYEQYF. The DNA of the CDR3 is TGTGCCAGCAGCGCCCGCGGGACAGGGGATTTGTACGAGCAGTACTTC.